What follows are 16 T cell receptor beta chains derived from one specimen sequenced in a study of Graves' ophthalmopathy and Graves' hyperthyroidism. Beta-chain TCR CDR3 regions were amplified from RNA transcripts. First-round RT-PCR used HTBI primers; second-round multiplex PCR followed. TCRdb independently ran MiXCR on the multiplex PCR reads; one entry per CDR3 protein. Here the sample spans around 670,000 distinct CDR3 sequences, around 40% being singletons. Sequenced: peripheral blood. The source is an adult man with Graves' ophthalmopathy.

The rearrangement joins TRBV19 to TRBJ2-7; 8 bases align to TRBD1. The germline V gene encodes CDR1 LNHDA and CDR2 SQIVND (reference sequence). CDR3 length: 16 amino acids. V gave up 6 bases and J gave up 5 bases; unmatched junction bases: 15. The CDR3 DNA follows: TGTGCCAGTAGCTATTCGGCGGGACAGGCGCCCCACGAGCAGTACTTC. The encoded protein is CASSYSAGQAPHEQYF.

V is TRBV15 and J is TRBJ1-4; D is undetermined. The V end lost 3 bases, the J end lost 7 bases, and 9 bases lay between the germline ends. Germline CDR1 is LNHNV and CDR2 is YYDKDF (reference sequence). This CDR3 contains 13 residues. CDR3 in DNA: TGTGCCACCAGCAGTGCTAGAGCTGAAAAACTGTTTTTT. This gives the protein CATSSARAEKLFF. Using reference TRBV15 and TRBJ1-4 for the parts outside the CDR3, the full variable domain is DAMVIQNPRYQVTQFGKPVTLSCSQTLNHNVMYWYQQKSSQAPKLLFHYYDKDFNNEADTPDNFQSRRPNTSFCFLDIRSPGLGDTAMYLCATSSARAEKLFFGSGTQLSVL.

This clonotype was detected once. Germline is not matched at one junction end, which may reflect a read error. This chain connects TRBV10-2 to TRBJ1-5; D may be TRBD1 (5 bases). The CDR3 covers 14 residues. CDR1 WSHSY and CDR2 SAAADI come from the germline V gene. This CDR3 reads CASNSEGQNQPQHF. CDR3 sequence (DNA): TGTGCCAGCAATTCGGAGGGGCAAAATCAGCCCCAGCATTTT.

The J gene is TRBJ1-3, the V gene TRBV19; no clear D gene. Trimming removed 5 bases from V and 4 bases from J, with 18 bases in between. This CDR3 is built from 16 residues. Germline values: CDR1 LNHDA, CDR2 SQIVND (reference sequence). CDR3 residues: CASSSGRSINGNTIYF. The CDR3 bases are TGTGCCAGTAGTTCGGGCAGAAGTATCAACGGAAACACCATATATTTT. The complete variable domain, with remaining parts taken from reference TRBV19 and TRBJ1-3, reads DGGITQSPKYLFRKEGQNVTLSCEQNLNHDAMYWYRQDPGQGLRLIYYSQIVNDFQKGDIAEGYSVSREKKESFPLTVTSAQKNPTAFYLCASSSGRSINGNTIYFGEGSWLTVV.

The chain recombines TRBV2 with TRBJ1-5, with 10 bases fitting TRBD1. CDR1 and CDR2 from the germline V gene are SNHLY and FYNNEI. This CDR3 is 16 amino acids long. The J segment lost 6 bases and the V segment lost 2 bases, leaving 7 bases of the junction unmatched. The CDR3 region is CASSEYGTGVGQPQHF. CDR3 coding DNA: TGTGCCAGCAGTGAATACGGGACAGGGGTCGGTCAGCCCCAGCATTTT.

V and J are TRBV7-3 and TRBJ2-7; no clear D gene. V lost 8 bases, J lost 7 bases, and 15 bases lay in between. The CDR3 spans 12 residues. Germline assignment: CDR1 SGHTA and CDR2 FQGTGA. CDR3 in DNA: TGTGCCAGCTTTAAAAGGTTGGAGGAGCAGTACTTC. This gives the protein CASFKRLEEQYF.

V and J are TRBV20-1 and TRBJ1-4; D is unresolved. Trimming removed 0 bases from V and 6 bases from J, with 2 bases in between. Germline values: CDR1 DFQATT, CDR2 SNEGSKA (reference sequence). CDR3 length: 11 residues. CDR3: CSAREDEKLFF. Written as DNA, the CDR3 is TGCAGTGCTAGAGAGGATGAAAAACTGTTTTTT.

Here the CDR3 reads CATSDRGQGNQPQHF. The CDR3 nucleotides read TGTGCCACCAGTGATCGTGGACAGGGGAATCAGCCCCAGCATTTT. The chain employs TRBV24-1 and TRBJ1-5, with 9 bases that match TRBD1. This CDR3 contains 15 residues. The V gene's germline CDR1 is KGHDR and CDR2 SFDVKD. V lost 3 bases and J lost 4; bases outside the gene matches: 3.

This clonotype was counted only a few times. The junction shows a germline mismatch at one end, possibly a read error. The chain links TRBV10-3 to TRBJ1-2; TRBD1 is a possible D gene (5 bases). Per the germline V gene, CDR1 is ENHRY and CDR2 is SYGVKD. CDR3 length equals 14 residues. CDR3 in amino acids: CASSAPSQGYGYTF. CDR3 DNA: TGTGCCAGCAGTGCCCCTAGTCAGGGCTATGGCTACACCTTC.

The DNA of the CDR3 is TGTGCCACCAGCAGAGCCCCAAGGGGACAGGGCCTGACTTTC. Translation: CATSRAPRGQGLTF. This sequence joins TRBV15 and TRBJ2-6, with 9 positions matching TRBD1. Germline V gene sequence: CDR1 LNHNV, CDR2 YYDKDF (reference sequence). J lost 15 bases, V lost 1 base, and 7 bases had no gene match. This CDR3 contains 14 residues.

This clonotype was found once. The J gene is TRBJ1-2, the V gene TRBV9, with D tentatively TRBD1 (5 bases). The germline CDR1 and CDR2 sequences are SGDLS and YYNGEE. The CDR3 is 17 residues long. V dropped 4 bases and J dropped 2 bases, with 21 bases sitting between them. CDR3 in DNA: TGTGCCAGCAGCTCGATAGGGAGGGGTGAATTAAACTATGGCTACACCTTC. Translated: CASSSIGRGELNYGYTF.

This clonotype has more than one count but fewer than ten. The gene calls are TRBV7-9 and TRBJ1-4, with 7 positions matching TRBD1. After removal of 8 bases from V and 6 bases from J, the junction contained 12 bases not matched to a gene. This CDR3 has 15 amino acids. CDR1 SEHNR and CDR2 FQNEAQ come from the germline V gene (reference sequence). The CDR3 DNA sequence: TGTGCCAGCTCAGTTCCGGGACAGCAGTATGAAAAACTGTTTTTT. Its protein product is CASSVPGQQYEKLFF.

Regarding this clonotype: A much larger clonotype is one base distant, so this may be a read error. This chain joins TRBV19 and TRBJ2-2, with D perhaps matching TRBD2 (6 bases). The CDR3 loop spans 14 amino acids. Germline-derived CDR1 and CDR2 are LNHDA and SQIVND (reference sequence). The CDR3, as DNA: TGTGCCAGTAGTTTCCTCGGGACTGCCGGGGAGCCGTTTTTT. It yields the protein CASSFLGTAGEPFF.

This clonotype was counted ten times or more. This chain links TRBV11-2 with TRBJ1-4, with D unresolved. The germline gives CDR1 SGHAT, CDR2 FQNNGV. The germline V and J ends were trimmed by 5 bases and 5 bases, with 12 bases remaining between them. The CDR3 consists of 14 residues. The CDR3 loop is CASSRIGRNEKLFF. The CDR3 DNA follows: TGTGCCAGCAGCCGCATCGGGAGGAATGAAAAACTGTTTTTT.

The chain is built from TRBV29-1 and TRBJ1-4; 7 positions agree with TRBD1. The CDR3 has 15 amino acids. V lost 3 bases to trimming and J lost 0 bases; unmatched junction nucleotides: 4. Per germline, CDR1 SQVTM and CDR2 ANQGSEA. DNA for the CDR3: TGCAGCGTTGAGGGCAGGGGGGCAACTAATGAAAAACTGTTTTTT. Protein: CSVEGRGATNEKLFF.

The chain combines TRBV6-1 with TRBJ1-1; 7 bases map to TRBD1. Germline V gene data show CDR1 as MNHNS and CDR2 as SASEGT. CDR3 length: 12 residues. V was clipped by 7 bases and J by 4 bases; unmatched bases: 3. CDR3 in DNA: TGTGCCAGCACAGGGGGAATCACTGAAGCTTTCTTT. Encoded protein: CASTGGITEAFF.